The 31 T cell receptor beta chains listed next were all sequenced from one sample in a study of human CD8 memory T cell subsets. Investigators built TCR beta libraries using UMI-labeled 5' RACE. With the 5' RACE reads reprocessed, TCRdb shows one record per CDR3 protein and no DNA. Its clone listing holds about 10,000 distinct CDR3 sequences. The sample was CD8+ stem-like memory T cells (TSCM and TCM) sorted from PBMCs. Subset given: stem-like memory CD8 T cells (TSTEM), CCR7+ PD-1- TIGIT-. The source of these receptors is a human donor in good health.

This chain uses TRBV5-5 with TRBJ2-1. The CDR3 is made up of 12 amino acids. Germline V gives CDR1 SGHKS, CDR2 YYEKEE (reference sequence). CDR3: CASSFTSNEQFF.

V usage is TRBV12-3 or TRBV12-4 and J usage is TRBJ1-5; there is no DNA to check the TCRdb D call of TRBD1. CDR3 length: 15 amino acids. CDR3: CASSWSGTDDQPQHF.

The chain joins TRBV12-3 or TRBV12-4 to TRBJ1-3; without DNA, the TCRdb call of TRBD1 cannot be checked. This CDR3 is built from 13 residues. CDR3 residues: CASSPGYGNTIYF.

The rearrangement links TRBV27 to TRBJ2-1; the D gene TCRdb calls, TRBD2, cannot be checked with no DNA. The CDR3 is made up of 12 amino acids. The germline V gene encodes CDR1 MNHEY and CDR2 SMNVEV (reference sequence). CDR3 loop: CASRRASREQFF.

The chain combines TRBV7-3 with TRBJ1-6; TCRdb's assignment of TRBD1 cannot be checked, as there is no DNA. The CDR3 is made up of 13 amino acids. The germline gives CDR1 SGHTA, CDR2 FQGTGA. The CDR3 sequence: CASSQIQDSPLHF.

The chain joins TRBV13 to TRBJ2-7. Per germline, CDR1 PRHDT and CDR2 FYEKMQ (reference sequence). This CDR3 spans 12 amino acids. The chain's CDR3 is CASSLGYTYSYF.

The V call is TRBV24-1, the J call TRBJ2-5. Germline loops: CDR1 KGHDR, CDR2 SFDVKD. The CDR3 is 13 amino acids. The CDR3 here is CATSDFGRKAQYF.

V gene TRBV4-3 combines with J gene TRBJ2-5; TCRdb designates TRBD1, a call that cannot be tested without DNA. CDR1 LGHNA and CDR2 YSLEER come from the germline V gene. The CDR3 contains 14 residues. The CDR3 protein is CASSQVTGQETQYF.

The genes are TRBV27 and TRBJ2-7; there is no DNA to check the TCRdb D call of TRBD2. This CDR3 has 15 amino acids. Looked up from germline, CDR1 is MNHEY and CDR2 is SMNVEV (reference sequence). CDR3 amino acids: CASKGLAGSVYEQYF.

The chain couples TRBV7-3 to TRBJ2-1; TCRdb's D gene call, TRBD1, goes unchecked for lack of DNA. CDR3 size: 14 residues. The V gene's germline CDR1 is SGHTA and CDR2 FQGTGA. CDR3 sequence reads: CASRLGTGYNEQFF.

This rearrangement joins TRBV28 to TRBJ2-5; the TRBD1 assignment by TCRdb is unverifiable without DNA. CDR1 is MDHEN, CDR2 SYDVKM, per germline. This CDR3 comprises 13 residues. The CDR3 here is CASGRGSQVTQYF. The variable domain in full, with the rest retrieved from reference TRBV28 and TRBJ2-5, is DVKVTQSSRYLVKRTGEKVFLECVQDMDHENMFWYRQDPGLGLRLIYFSYDVKMKEKGDIPEGYSVSREKKERFSLILESASTNQTSMYLCASGRGSQVTQYFGPGTRLLVL.

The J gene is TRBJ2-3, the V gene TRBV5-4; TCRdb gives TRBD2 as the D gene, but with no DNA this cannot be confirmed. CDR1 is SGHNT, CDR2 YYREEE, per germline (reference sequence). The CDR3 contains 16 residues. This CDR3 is CASSDSVGGHADTQYF.

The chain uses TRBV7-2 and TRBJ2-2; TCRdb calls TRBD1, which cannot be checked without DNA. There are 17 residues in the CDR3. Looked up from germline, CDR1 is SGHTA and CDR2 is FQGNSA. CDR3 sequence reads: CASSQAGGELNTGELFF.

CDR3: CASSPKGKASGVYNEQFF. The chain links TRBV7-9 to TRBJ2-1; TCRdb outputs TRBD2, but without DNA this stays unchecked. This CDR3 spans 18 amino acids. Germline-derived CDR1 and CDR2 are SEHNR and FQNEAQ (reference sequence). Looking up the rest from reference TRBV7-9 and TRBJ2-1 gives the full variable domain: DTGVSQNPRHKITKRGQNVTFRCDPISEHNRLYWYRQTLGQGPEFLTYFQNEAQLEKSRLLSDRFSAERPKGSFSTLEIQRTEQGDSAMYLCASSPKGKASGVYNEQFFGPGTRLTVL.

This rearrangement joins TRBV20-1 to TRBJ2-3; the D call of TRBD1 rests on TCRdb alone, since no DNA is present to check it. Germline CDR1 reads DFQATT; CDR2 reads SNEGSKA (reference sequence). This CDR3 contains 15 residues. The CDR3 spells CSARDFGTGSDTQYF.

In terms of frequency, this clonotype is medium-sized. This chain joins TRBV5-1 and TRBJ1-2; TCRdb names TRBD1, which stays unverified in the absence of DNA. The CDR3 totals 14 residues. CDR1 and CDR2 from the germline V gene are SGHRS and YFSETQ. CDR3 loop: CASSLGAGAYGYTF.

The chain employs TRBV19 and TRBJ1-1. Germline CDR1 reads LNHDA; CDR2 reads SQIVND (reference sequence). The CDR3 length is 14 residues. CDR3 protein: CASSQSYGNTEAFF.

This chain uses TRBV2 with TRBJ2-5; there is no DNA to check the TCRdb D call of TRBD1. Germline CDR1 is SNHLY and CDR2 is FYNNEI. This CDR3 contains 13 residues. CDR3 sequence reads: CASSPTGAETQYF.

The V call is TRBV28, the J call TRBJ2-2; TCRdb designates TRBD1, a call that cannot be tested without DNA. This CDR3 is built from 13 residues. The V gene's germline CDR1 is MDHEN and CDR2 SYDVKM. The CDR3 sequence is CASTLGGAGELFF.

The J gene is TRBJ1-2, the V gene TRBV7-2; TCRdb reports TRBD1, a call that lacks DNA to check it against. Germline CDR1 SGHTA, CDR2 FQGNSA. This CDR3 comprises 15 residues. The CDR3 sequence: CASSYHGGDNYGYTF.

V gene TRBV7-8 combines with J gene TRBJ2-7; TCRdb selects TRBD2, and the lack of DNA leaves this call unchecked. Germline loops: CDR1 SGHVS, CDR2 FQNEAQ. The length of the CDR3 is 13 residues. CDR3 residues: CASSLRELDEQYF.

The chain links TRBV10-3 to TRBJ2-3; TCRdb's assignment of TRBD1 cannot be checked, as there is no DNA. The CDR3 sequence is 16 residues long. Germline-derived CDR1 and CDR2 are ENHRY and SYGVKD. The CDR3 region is CAIRGGDPTRTDTQYF.

CDR3 loop: CASVGSYEQYF. The V gene is TRBV2, the J gene TRBJ2-7. The CDR3 extends over 11 amino acids. CDR1 and CDR2 from the germline V gene are SNHLY and FYNNEI. Variable domain in full (rest from reference TRBV2 and TRBJ2-7): EPEVTQTPSHQVTQMGQEVILRCVPISNHLYFYWYRQILGQKVEFLVSFYNNEISEKSEIFDDQFSVERPDGSNFTLKIRSTKLEDSAMYFCASVGSYEQYFGPGTRLTVT.

The CDR3 spells CATSDPTSGGASDTQYF. This chain uses TRBV24-1 with TRBJ2-3; the D gene TCRdb calls, TRBD2, cannot be checked with no DNA. CDR1 is KGHDR and CDR2 is SFDVKD in the germline V gene. The CDR3 totals 17 residues.

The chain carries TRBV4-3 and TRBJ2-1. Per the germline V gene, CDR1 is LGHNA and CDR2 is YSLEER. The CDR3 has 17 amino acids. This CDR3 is CASSQDSLGGSYNEQFF.

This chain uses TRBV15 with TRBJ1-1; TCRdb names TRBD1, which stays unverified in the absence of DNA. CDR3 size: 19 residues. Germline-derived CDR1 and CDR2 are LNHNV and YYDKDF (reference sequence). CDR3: CATSRDQVGQDEMNTEAFF.

CDR3 sequence reads: CASSTRTSGGPSSYNEQFF. The chain couples TRBV27 to TRBJ2-1; without DNA, the TCRdb call of TRBD2 cannot be checked. Germline CDR1 reads MNHEY; CDR2 reads SMNVEV (reference sequence). This CDR3 is 19 amino acids long.

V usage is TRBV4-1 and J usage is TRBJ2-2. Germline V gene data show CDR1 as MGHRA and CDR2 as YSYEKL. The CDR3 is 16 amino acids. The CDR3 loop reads CASSQDVAGTTGELFF.

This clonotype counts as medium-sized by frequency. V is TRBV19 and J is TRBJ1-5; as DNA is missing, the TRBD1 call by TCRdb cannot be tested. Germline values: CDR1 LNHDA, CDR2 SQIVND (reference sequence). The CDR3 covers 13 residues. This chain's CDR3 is CAGGSYSNQPQHF. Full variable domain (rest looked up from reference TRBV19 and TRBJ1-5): DGGITQSPKYLFRKEGQNVTLSCEQNLNHDAMYWYRQDPGQGLRLIYYSQIVNDFQKGDIAEGYSVSREKKESFPLTVTSAQKNPTAFYLCAGGSYSNQPQHFGDGTRLSIL.

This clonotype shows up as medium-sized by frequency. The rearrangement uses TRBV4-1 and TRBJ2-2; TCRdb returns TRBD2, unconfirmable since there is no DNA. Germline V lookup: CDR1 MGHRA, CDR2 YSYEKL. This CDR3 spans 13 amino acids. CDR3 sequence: CAISGMNTGELFF.

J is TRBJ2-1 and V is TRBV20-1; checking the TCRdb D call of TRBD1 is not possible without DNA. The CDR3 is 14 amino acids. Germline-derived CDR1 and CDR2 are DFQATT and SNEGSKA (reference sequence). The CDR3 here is CSARRQGGYNEQFF.